The rows below give T cell receptor beta chains drawn from one sample of a study of cytomegalovirus exposure and HLA in healthy donors. Sequencing was performed with immunoSEQ multiplex PCR; in TCRdb, only in-frame clones are kept and a portion is missing. Its listing shows around 130,000 clones. The sequenced material came from PBMCs. The receptors come from a woman aged 60-75 years in good health and CMV-seronegative. Both conserved end residues are part of each CDR3. The D gene is left open where the match is weak.

d_gene	v_gene	j_gene	CDR3aa	CDR3nt
TRBD1	TRBV5-1	TRBJ1-1	CATPTGGASDTEAFF	TGCGCCACCCCGACAGGGGGCGCTTCGGACACTGAAGCTTTCTTT
-	TRBV11-3	TRBJ2-2	CASSLGSWGGANTGELFF	TGTGCCAGCAGCTTAGGGAGTTGGGGGGGCGCGAACACCGGGGAGCTGTTTTTT
-	TRBV5-4	TRBJ2-7	CASSSDIAYEQYF	TGTGCCAGCAGCTCCGACATTGCCTACGAGCAGTACTTC
-	TRBV7-9	TRBJ2-1	CASSSPGLPNYNEQFF	TGTGCCAGCAGTTCCCCGGGACTCCCTAACTACAATGAGCAGTTCTTC
-	TRBV21-1	TRBJ1-2	CASSRSGVSYGYTF	TGTGCCAGCAGCAGATCGGGGGTCTCCTATGGCTACACCTTC
TRBD2	TRBV10-2	TRBJ2-5	CASSSGTSQTQYF	TGCGCCAGCAGTTCCGGGACTAGCCAGACCCAGTACTTC
-	TRBV9	TRBJ2-1	CASSAGLGEQFF	TGTGCCAGCAGCGCTGGACTCGGCGAGCAGTTCTTC
TRBD2	TRBV28	TRBJ2-1	CASSTASGGANEQFF	TGTGCCAGCAGCACCGCTAGCGGGGGGGCTAATGAGCAGTTCTTC
-	TRBV6-1	TRBJ2-3	CASRQTASRTDTQYF	TGTGCCAGCAGGCAGACAGCCAGTCGCACAGATACGCAGTATTTT
-	TRBV5-4	TRBJ2-3	CASSPGVYTDTQYF	TGTGCCAGCAGCCCCGGGGTCTACACAGATACGCAGTATTTT
TRBD1	TRBV15	TRBJ2-7	CATSRPSGGSSYEQYF	TGTGCCACCAGCAGACCTTCAGGGGGATCCTCCTACGAGCAGTACTTC
-	TRBV6-1	TRBJ1-1	CASSERMGEAVF	TGTGCCAGCAGTGAAAGAATGGGTGAGGCAGTCTTT
-	TRBV5-6	TRBJ2-5	CASSLGGNQETQYF	TGTGCCAGCAGCTTGGGCGGGAACCAAGAGACCCAGTACTTC
-	TRBV5-6	TRBJ1-5	CASSPHRLNQPQHF	TGTGCCAGCAGTCCGCACAGACTAAATCAGCCCCAGCATTTT
-	TRBV2	TRBJ2-5	CASSEAGRDQETQYF	TGTGCCAGCAGTGAAGCGGGCAGGGACCAAGAGACCCAGTACTTC
TRBD1	TRBV2	TRBJ1-3	CAGKAGTGGNTIYF	TGTGCCGGAAAAGCCGGGACAGGGGGGAACACCATATATTTT
TRBD2	TRBV6-9	TRBJ2-7	CASSYSFGTSICEQYF	TGTGCCAGCAGTTATTCGTTTGGGACTAGCATCTGCGAGCAGTACTTC
TRBD1	TRBV10-3	TRBJ1-2	CAISEGQGSSYTF	TGTGCCATCAGTGAGGGACAGGGTAGTAGCTACACCTTC
TRBD2	TRBV11-3	TRBJ2-1	CASSLAGLAGNEQFF	TGTGCCAGCAGCTTAGCGGGACTAGCGGGCAATGAGCAGTTCTTC
TRBD2	TRBV2	TRBJ2-3	CASSPLGLAGNTQYF	TGTGCCAGCAGTCCCCTTGGACTAGCAGGGAATACGCAGTATTTT
-	TRBV11-2	TRBJ1-2	CASSLGTVNYGYTF	TGTGCCAGCAGCTTAGGGACTGTCAACTATGGCTACACCTTC
TRBD2	TRBV4-2	TRBJ2-3	CASSPTSGGDTDTQYF	TGTGCCAGCAGCCCCACTAGCGGGGGAGATACAGATACGCAGTATTTT
-	TRBV28	TRBJ1-3	CASSFVPVAGNTIYF	TGTGCCAGCAGTTTTGTTCCGGTCGCTGGAAACACCATATATTTT